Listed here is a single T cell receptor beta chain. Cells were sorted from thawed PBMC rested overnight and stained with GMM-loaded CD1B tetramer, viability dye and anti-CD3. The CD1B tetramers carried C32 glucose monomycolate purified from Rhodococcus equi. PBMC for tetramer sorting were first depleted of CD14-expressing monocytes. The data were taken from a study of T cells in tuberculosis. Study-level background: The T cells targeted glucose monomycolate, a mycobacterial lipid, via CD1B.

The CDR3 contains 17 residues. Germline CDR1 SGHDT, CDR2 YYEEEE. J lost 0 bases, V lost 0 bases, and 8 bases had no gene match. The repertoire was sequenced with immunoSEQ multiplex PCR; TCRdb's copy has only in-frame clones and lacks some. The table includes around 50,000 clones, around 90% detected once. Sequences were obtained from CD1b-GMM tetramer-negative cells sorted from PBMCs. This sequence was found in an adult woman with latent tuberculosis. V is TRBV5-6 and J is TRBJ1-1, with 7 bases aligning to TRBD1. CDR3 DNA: TGTGCCAGCAGCTTGGGGGGACAGCTGATCATGAACACTGAAGCTTTCTTT. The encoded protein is CASSLGGQLIMNTEAFF.